The subject of this entry is one T cell receptor (beta chain). Its specificity is unknown. Measured with immunoSEQ multiplex PCR; TCRdb has only the in-frame clones, and not every one. This table has tens of thousands of clones, more than 75% appearing once. Antigen-specific CD4+ T cell clonotypes were called by their expansion after viral peptide-pool culture in ViraFEST. Subsequent to a culture period of less than twelve days, CD4+ T cells were isolated. The vaccine recipients had no prior SARS-CoV-2 infection, with negative nucleocapsid antibodies. Culturing of 1.5 million to 2 million PBMC per well took place with approximately 9.3 IU/ml IL-2 and approximately 9.9 ug/ml peptides. These data belong to a study of vaccination effects on CD4 cells after COVID-19. Study-wide findings and caveats: Marked contraction was observed in infection-induced and vaccine-induced clones late after vaccination.

Sample: CD4+ T cells from PBMCs cultured with HCoV-OC43 spike peptides, taken before COVID-19 vaccination. Subset given: HCoV-OC43 spike overlapping peptide pool stimulation. This sequence was found in a human donor who received a COVID-19 vaccine.

The CDR3 loop is CASSPGSGANVLTF. The CDR3, as DNA: TGTGCCAGCAGCCCAGGCTCTGGGGCCAACGTCCTGACTTTC. The chain couples TRBV9 to TRBJ2-6; D is undetermined. Germline lookup yields CDR1 SGDLS and CDR2 YYNGEE. The CDR3 spans 14 residues. V dropped 4 bases and J dropped 0 bases, with 5 bases sitting between them.